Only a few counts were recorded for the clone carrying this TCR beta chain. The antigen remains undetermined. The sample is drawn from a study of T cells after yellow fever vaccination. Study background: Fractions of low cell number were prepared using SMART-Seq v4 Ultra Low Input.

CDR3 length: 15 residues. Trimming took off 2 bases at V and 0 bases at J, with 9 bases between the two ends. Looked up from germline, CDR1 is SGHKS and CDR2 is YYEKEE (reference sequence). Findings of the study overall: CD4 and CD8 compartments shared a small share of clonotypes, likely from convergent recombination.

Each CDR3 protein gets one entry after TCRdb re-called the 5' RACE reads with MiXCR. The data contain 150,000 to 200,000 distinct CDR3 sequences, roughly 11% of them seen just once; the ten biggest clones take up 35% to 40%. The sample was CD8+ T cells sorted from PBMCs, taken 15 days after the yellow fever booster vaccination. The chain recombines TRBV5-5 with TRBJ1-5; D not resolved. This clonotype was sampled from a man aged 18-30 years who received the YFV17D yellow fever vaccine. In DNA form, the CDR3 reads TGTGCCAGCAGCTTAAACAGCTATAGCAATCAGCCCCAGCATTTT. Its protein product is CASSLNSYSNQPQHF.